Described below is a single TCR beta chain sequence and its context. Within the sample, other DNA sequences also encode this same CDR3. This record comes from a study of T cell responses to AZD1222 COVID-19 vaccine. Germline V gives CDR1 SGHRS, CDR2 YFSETQ. V gave up 2 bases and J gave up 1 base, with 3 bases separating them. This CDR3 has 13 residues. Profiling relied on immunoSEQ multiplex PCR, and the TCRdb table lists in-frame clones only, not all of them. The sample lists about 150,000 clones; about 92% were seen once. Here the sequenced sample was peripheral blood, taken 28 days after the second AZD1222 dose. The sequence came from an adult who received the AZD1222 COVID-19 vaccine. This rearrangement joins TRBV5-1 to TRBJ2-2; D is unresolved. The CDR3 DNA is TGCGCCAGCAGCTTTGGGAACACCGGGGAGCTGTTTTTT. Its protein is CASSFGNTGELFF.